These 32 T cell receptor beta chains share one sample of origin, sequenced in a study of CXCR3-negative and CXCR3-positive naive CD8 T cells. Overall study results and limits: Naive CXCR3-positive cells had TRB CDR3s more hydrophobic than those of CXCR3-negative naive cells.

Their antigen targets remain unknown. With UMI labels, 5' RACE was used to prepare the TRB cDNA libraries. Reanalyzing the 5' RACE reads, TCRdb keeps one entry per CDR3 protein, without DNA. The specimen's table records 55,000 to 70,000 distinct CDR3 sequences. The specimen was naive CXCR3+ CD8+ T cells from blood. Sample subset: CD45RO-CCR7+CD27+CD95- naive CD8+ T cells expressing CXCR3 (TNR3+). The source of these receptors is a human donor in good health. Some clones in this sample may be carry-over from other donors' samples.

The chain carries TRBV29-1 and TRBJ2-2; with no DNA, the TCRdb D assignment of TRBD1 cannot be verified. Germline V gene data show CDR1 as SQVTM and CDR2 as ANQGSEA. The CDR3 is 12 residues long. This CDR3 reads CSVLQATGELFF.

The rearrangement links TRBV28 to TRBJ2-5; the D call of TRBD1 rests on TCRdb alone, since no DNA is present to check it. Germline V gives CDR1 MDHEN, CDR2 SYDVKM. The CDR3 has 15 amino acids. CDR3 loop: CASEGDRGLGETQYF.

V and J are TRBV28 and TRBJ1-1; there is no DNA to check the TCRdb D call of TRBD1. Germline lookup yields CDR1 MDHEN and CDR2 SYDVKM. This CDR3 has 17 residues. This CDR3 reads CASSFAGLRGANTEAFF.

The genes are TRBV7-6 and TRBJ2-1. Germline V lookup: CDR1 SGHVS, CDR2 FNYEAQ. The CDR3 sequence is 15 residues long. CDR3 region: CASTGDRSSYNEQFF. The variable domain in full, with the rest retrieved from reference TRBV7-6 and TRBJ2-1, is GAGVSQSPRYKVTKRGQDVALRCDPISGHVSLYWYRQALGQGPEFLTYFNYEAQQDKSGLPNDRFSAERPEGSISTLTIQRTEQRDSAMYRCASTGDRSSYNEQFFGPGTRLTVL.

The gene calls are TRBV7-2 and TRBJ2-3; TCRdb's assignment of TRBD1 cannot be checked, as there is no DNA. The CDR3 is 15 residues long. Germline CDR1 SGHTA, CDR2 FQGNSA. The CDR3 protein is CASSLVGGATDTQYF.

The gene calls are TRBV23-1 and TRBJ2-4. TRBV23-1 is annotated as an ORF whose role is uncertain. The CDR3 is 15 amino acids. The CDR3 loop reads CASSQSQLAKNIQYF.

This chain links TRBV6-5 with TRBJ2-7; with no DNA, the TCRdb D assignment of TRBD2 cannot be verified. Germline V gene lookup returns CDR1 MNHEY and CDR2 SVGAGI. The CDR3 is 16 amino acids. CDR3 residues: CASSERGGFITYEQYF.

The chain uses TRBV7-9 and TRBJ1-4; TCRdb indicates TRBD1, and absent DNA this call remains unverified. The CDR3 covers 15 residues. From germline, CDR1 is SEHNR and CDR2 FQNEAQ (reference sequence). CDR3 sequence: CASSHPDRVQEKLFF.

J is TRBJ2-1 and V is TRBV6-6; TCRdb indicates TRBD1, and absent DNA this call remains unverified. CDR1 is MNHNY, CDR2 SVGAGI, per germline (reference sequence). This CDR3 is built from 15 residues. CDR3 sequence: CASSLNRGQYNEQFF.

The J gene is TRBJ2-1, the V gene TRBV15; as DNA is missing, the TRBD1 call by TCRdb cannot be tested. CDR1 and CDR2 from the germline V gene are LNHNV and YYDKDF (reference sequence). CDR3 length equals 16 residues. Here the CDR3 reads CATSGRGAISYNEQFF.

This chain connects TRBV27 to TRBJ2-3; TCRdb's D call, TRBD2, is unchecked because there is no DNA. The germline gives CDR1 MNHEY, CDR2 SMNVEV (reference sequence). The CDR3 length is 18 residues. CDR3 region: CASSLSFQRGGPTDTQYF.

This chain connects TRBV29-1 to TRBJ1-6. Germline values: CDR1 SQVTM, CDR2 ANQGSEA. The CDR3 runs 11 residues. CDR3 residues: CSVVDGYSLHF.

The chain is built from TRBV28 and TRBJ2-7; TCRdb reports TRBD1, a call that lacks DNA to check it against. Germline V gene data show CDR1 as MDHEN and CDR2 as SYDVKM. The CDR3 is 13 residues long. The CDR3 region is CASRQGSGYEQYF.

V is TRBV19 and J is TRBJ1-1; the TCRdb D gene call, TRBD1, has no DNA to confirm it. CDR1 is LNHDA and CDR2 is SQIVND in the germline V gene (reference sequence). The CDR3 covers 15 residues. CDR3 region: CASSWTGGGGTEAFF.

The chain joins TRBV6-6 to TRBJ2-5; lacking DNA, the TRBD2 call made by TCRdb goes unchecked. Germline CDR1 and CDR2: MNHNY and SVGAGI (reference sequence). The CDR3 runs 16 residues. The CDR3 protein is CASSNTLAGGQETQYF.

This chain joins TRBV15 and TRBJ1-5; the TRBD1 assignment by TCRdb is unverifiable without DNA. The CDR3 extends over 15 amino acids. CDR1 and CDR2 (germline): LNHNV, YYDKDF (reference sequence). CDR3 in amino acids: CATSWQGLSNQPQHF.

The chain combines TRBV28 with TRBJ2-7; the D gene TCRdb calls, TRBD2, cannot be checked with no DNA. This CDR3 has 14 amino acids. Germline values: CDR1 MDHEN, CDR2 SYDVKM. This CDR3 reads CASSLSGQYYEQYF.

The J gene is TRBJ2-1, the V gene TRBV9. CDR1 and CDR2 from the germline V gene are SGDLS and YYNGEE. CDR3 size: 12 residues. This chain's CDR3 is CASSVGDNEQFF.

The rearrangement links TRBV18 to TRBJ2-1. This CDR3 has 16 amino acids. The germline V gene has CDR1 KGHSH and CDR2 LQKENI. The CDR3 region is CASSPPGGGLLNEQFF.

The chain carries TRBV29-1 and TRBJ2-7; TCRdb's D call, TRBD2, is unchecked because there is no DNA. In germline, CDR1 is SQVTM, CDR2 ANQGSEA. The CDR3 consists of 15 residues. The CDR3: CSVEEGLVERSEQYF.

The rearrangement joins TRBV29-1 to TRBJ2-5. Germline loops: CDR1 SQVTM, CDR2 ANQGSEA. This CDR3 contains 11 residues. The CDR3 protein is CSADTEETQYF.

This clonotype is classed as medium-sized by frequency. The genes are TRBV7-9 and TRBJ1-1. The germline V gene has CDR1 SEHNR and CDR2 FQNEAQ (reference sequence). CDR3 length: 11 amino acids. The CDR3 loop is CASSLNTEAFF.

The chain couples TRBV27 to TRBJ2-1; checking the TCRdb D call of TRBD2 is not possible without DNA. The CDR3 covers 13 residues. From germline, CDR1 is MNHEY and CDR2 SMNVEV (reference sequence). CDR3 residues: CASSRTSEDEQFF.

The chain has TRBV12-3 or TRBV12-4 and TRBJ2-5; TCRdb's D call, TRBD2, is unchecked because there is no DNA. The CDR3 contains 15 residues. This CDR3 reads CASSPKEGGVTTQYF.

V gene TRBV27 combines with J gene TRBJ2-3. The germline gives CDR1 MNHEY, CDR2 SMNVEV (reference sequence). This CDR3 is 11 amino acids long. CDR3 sequence: CASSTTDTQYF.

The rearrangement links TRBV10-3 to TRBJ1-1; TCRdb's D call, TRBD1, is unchecked because there is no DNA. This CDR3 has 14 amino acids. Germline CDR1 reads ENHRY; CDR2 reads SYGVKD. This CDR3 is CAISIARASTEAFF.

This chain connects TRBV6-2 or TRBV6-3 to TRBJ1-1; with no DNA, the TCRdb D assignment of TRBD1 cannot be verified. Germline-derived CDR1 and CDR2 are MNHEY and SVGEGT. There are 14 residues in the CDR3. The CDR3 reads CASSWPGALTEAFF.

J is TRBJ1-1 and V is TRBV10-3; TCRdb reports TRBD1, a call that lacks DNA to check it against. The CDR3 contains 15 residues. In germline, CDR1 is ENHRY, CDR2 SYGVKD. The CDR3 region is CAISQDRELNTEAFF.

This sequence joins TRBV7-9 and TRBJ2-1; the D gene TCRdb calls, TRBD2, cannot be checked with no DNA. This CDR3 has 20 residues. Looked up from germline, CDR1 is SEHNR and CDR2 is FQNEAQ (reference sequence). The CDR3 sequence is CASSLASGLADIQSLNEQFF.

The rearrangement uses TRBV7-8 and TRBJ2-3; TCRdb's assignment of TRBD2 cannot be checked, as there is no DNA. This CDR3 comprises 16 residues. Germline V CDR1 and CDR2: SGHVS, FQNEAQ. The CDR3 sequence is CASSLVGASPVDTQYF.

The chain couples TRBV7-9 to TRBJ1-5; TCRdb's D call of TRBD1 is untestable without DNA. Per the germline V gene, CDR1 is SEHNR and CDR2 is FQNEAQ (reference sequence). The CDR3 covers 13 residues. CDR3 in amino acids: CASSFPGNQPQHF.

This clonotype is called medium-sized (0.01 to 0.1%) based on its frequency. The rearrangement links TRBV11-3 to TRBJ2-5; TCRdb names TRBD1, which stays unverified in the absence of DNA. The CDR3 loop spans 14 amino acids. Germline CDR1 SGHNT, CDR2 YENEEA. The CDR3 here is CASSQTTPAETQYF.